The sequence of this TCR beta chain was determined in a study of glioma-infiltrating T cells after dendritic cell vaccination (dated by TCRdb to 2016 to 2017). Regarding the research as a whole: The cohort included 15 or so glioblastoma patients drawn from Phase I and II dendritic cell vaccination trials, of whom 9 were newly diagnosed and 6 had recurrent disease. Between 2003 and 2012, patients were given autologous tumor lysate-pulsed dendritic cell vaccination. The vaccine consisted of monocyte-derived dendritic cells cultured approximately seven days with IL-4 and GM-CSF, then pulsed overnight with autologous tumor lysate. Patients received three intradermal dendritic cell vaccine injections at biweekly intervals in the arm below the axilla. In glioblastoma patients vaccinated with dendritic cells, deep sequencing of TCR beta CDR3 regions served to measure the amount of tumor-infiltrating lymphocytes and to compare repertoires between tumor and blood. Survival after dendritic cell vaccination was correlated with TCR sequencing metrics such as TIL content and the overlap between tumor and blood repertoires.

V is clipped by 3 bases and J by 3 bases, and the sequence between their germline boundaries is 8 bases long. From a lookup of the germline V gene (reference sequence), CDR1 and CDR2 are MNHEY and SMNVEV. Reading from cysteine to phenylalanine, the CDR3 counts 13 amino acids. The CDR3 DNA has 39 bases and is translated from base 1. Overall study results and their limits: The cohort was small and heterogeneous, few patients had complete blood and tumor sets, and even fewer had initial-recurrent tumor pairs. After dendritic cell vaccination, a higher estimated pretreatment TIL content predicted longer time to progression and overall survival. TCR clonality showed no direct relationship with survival, which suggests that a diverse polyclonal response may matter. The response model built on TCR overlap across three groups was characterized as speculative, with prospective validation still needed.

Selection of patients required sufficient residual fresh-frozen tumor tissue and over two years of available survival data. An isocitrate dehydrogenase mutation was not carried by any of the glioblastoma patients, although molecular status was otherwise variable. PBMC collection took place before vaccination, two weeks after the third vaccination, and at tumor progression if progression occurred. Genomic DNA was extracted with the Qiagen DNeasy Blood extraction Kit. The immunoSEQ assay amplified TCRB CDR3 regions from approximately 2 micrograms of genomic DNA, or from all available DNA when less than that amount was available. Multiplex PCR used 60 forward primers for TCR V beta segments and 13 reverse primers for J beta segments. To estimate reads per starting template, synthetic control templates were spiked into each sample at limiting dilution. The Illumina HiSeq System generated 87 bp sequencing reads. From the authors' description of their analysis: To remove PCR and sequencing errors, closely related sequences were merged with a nearest neighbor algorithm. TCR overlap was defined as the percentage of unique tumor TCR beta sequences that were also present in the same patient's peripheral blood. TCRdb carries this immuneACCESS record with in-frame sequences only. Its versions omit some clonotypes, under half of them owing to an unresolved V gene in the studies checked, with the rest unexplained. D and trimming were read from the DNA, whereas the V and J calls and clone size are those reported in that table. The sample table shows 93,000 or so clones, and 80% to 90% are seen once. The ten top clones hold 12% of the sample.

In regard to this clone: Its antigen is not yet known. Per-nucleotide qualities are absent, and no much larger clonotype sits a single base away.

Sequenced material: blood, taken before dendritic cell vaccination. The chain is assembled from TRBV27 and TRBJ1-2; TRBD1 could be the D gene, as 5 bases match. The TCR originated in a human donor with glioblastoma. The nucleotide sequence is given as TGTGCCAGCAGTTTGGCACAGGACTATGGCTACACCTTC. This encodes CASSLAQDYGYTF.